This is a list of T cell receptor beta chains from one sample in a study of blood T cells in healthy people across ages. Each CDR3 protein gets one entry after TCRdb re-called the 5' RACE reads with MiXCR. There are around 1,500,000 distinct CDR3 sequences in the sample; roughly 45% occur only once, and 7% to 9.5% lies in the top ten. The specimen sequenced was blood. The receptors were sampled from a woman aged 18-29 years in good health. Both conserved end residues are part of each CDR3. The D gene is left open where the match is weak. Size is omitted from some rows. Given values are once, few, many or a class for expanded clones.

j_gene,v_gene,abundance,d_gene,CDR3nt,CDR3aa
TRBJ2-3,TRBV20-1,-,-,TGCAGTGCTCTTCAGAACGGACTGAGCACAGATACGCAGTATTTT,CSALQNGLSTDTQYF
TRBJ1-1,TRBV7-9,-,-,TGTGCCAGCAGCGCCCCTGGGGATATGAACACTGAAGCTTTCTTT,CASSAPGDMNTEAFF
TRBJ1-6,TRBV7-9,-,TRBD1,TGTGCCAGCAGCGCGCGAACAGGGGGCGCGGATAATTCACCCCTCCACTTT,CASSARTGGADNSPLHF
TRBJ1-4,TRBV6-5,once,-,TGTGCCAGCAGTTTGTTGTTCGCTAATGGAAAACTGTTTTTT,CASSLLFANGKLFF
TRBJ2-5,TRBV7-2,-,TRBD1,TGTGCCAGCAGCTCGAGAGGTCCCACAACAGGGGGACAGACCCGGTACTTC,CASSSRGPTTGGQTRYF
TRBJ2-1,TRBV15,-,TRBD1,TGTGCCACCAGCCGGCAGGGGGACCCGTACAATGAGCAGTTCTTC,CATSRQGDPYNEQFF
TRBJ2-1,TRBV4-2,once,TRBD2,TGTGCCAGCAGCCAAGGGGCTAGCGGGAGGAGTTACAATGAGCAGTTCTTC,CASSQGASGRSYNEQFF
TRBJ2-1,TRBV20-1,-,-,TGCAGTGCCCTACGACACAAACCCGGGACTTTCAATGAGCAGTTCTTC,CSALRHKPGTFNEQFF
TRBJ2-3,TRBV7-2,-,-,TGTGCCAGCAGTCAGAAAGGGACGAGCACAGATACGCAGTATTTT,CASSQKGTSTDTQYF
TRBJ2-5,TRBV20-1,-,TRBD1,TGCAGTGCTAGAGATCCCGGACAGGGGGGAGAGACCCAGTACTTC,CSARDPGQGGETQYF
TRBJ2-3,TRBV4-2,-,TRBD2,TGTGCCAGCAGCCAAGGGGGGACTAGCGGGAGCGCAGATACGCAGTATTTT,CASSQGGTSGSADTQYF
TRBJ2-1,TRBV27,-,-,TGTGCCAGCACCTCCGCGGGGACCTACAAGGAGCAGTTCTTC,CASTSAGTYKEQFF
TRBJ2-7,TRBV5-6,-,-,TGTGCCAGCAGCCCGGTGGGTGTCGACGAGCAGTACTTC,CASSPVGVDEQYF
TRBJ1-2,TRBV12-3/TRBV12-4,few,-,TGTGCCAGCAGTTTAGAGGTCCCTACCTATGGCTACACCTTC,CASSLEVPTYGYTF
TRBJ1-6,TRBV28,few,-,TGTGCCAGCAGTCGGCGACAGAGCTCCTATAATTCACCCCTCCACTTT,CASSRRQSSYNSPLHF
TRBJ2-3,TRBV7-6,few,-,TGTGCCAGCAGCTTACTTTTGGGGCTCACAGATACGCAGTATTTT,CASSLLLGLTDTQYF
TRBJ1-1,TRBV12-3/TRBV12-4,-,-,TGTGCCAGTCTCAAGGGTCCCCGGGGCCTGTTGAACACTGAAGCTTTCTTT,CASLKGPRGLLNTEAFF
TRBJ2-7,TRBV2,-,-,TGTGCCAGCAGCTACGCTCCCGGGACTTCTCGCCCCTACGAGCAGTACTTC,CASSYAPGTSRPYEQYF
TRBJ2-3,TRBV5-1,-,-,TGCGCCAACAGCTTGGAACTAGCAGACCCCACAGATACGCAGTATTTT,CANSLELADPTDTQYF
TRBJ1-5,TRBV18,-,-,TGTGCCAGCTCGGCACAGGGCCCCAGCAATCAGCCCCAGCATTTT,CASSAQGPSNQPQHF
TRBJ2-5,TRBV7-2,-,-,TGTGCCAGCAGCTTCTATAGGAATGAGCAGTACTTC,CASSFYRNEQYF
TRBJ1-1,TRBV7-9,-,-,TGTGCCAGCAGCTTAGAAGGGAAAGCTTTCTTT,CASSLEGKAFF
TRBJ1-5,TRBV20-1,-,-,TGCAGTGCTAGAGATACCAGTCGGGGCAATCAGCCCCAGCATTTT,CSARDTSRGNQPQHF
TRBJ2-7,TRBV6-8,-,-,TGTGCCAGCCGCTACGGGATCAGGGCTGCCTACGAGCAGTACTTC,CASRYGIRAAYEQYF
TRBJ2-7,TRBV7-6,-,-,TGTGCCAGCACCCTCAACCGGGACGCTAGCTACGAGCAGTACTTC,CASTLNRDASYEQYF
TRBJ1-2,TRBV12-3/TRBV12-4,few,-,TGTGCCAGCAGTCGATTCTACCTCAAACAGGGACAAAGGATTAACTATGGCTACACCTTC,CASSRFYLKQGQRINYGYTF
TRBJ2-2,TRBV6-1,once,-,TGTGCCAGCAAGGACGCCGCGCCCGGGGAGCTGTTTTTT,CASKDAAPGELFF
TRBJ2-7,TRBV12-3/TRBV12-4,many,-,TGTGCCAGCAGTTTGTACGACGAGCAGTACTTC,CASSLYDEQYF
TRBJ1-2,TRBV12-3/TRBV12-4,-,TRBD1,TGTGCCAGCACCGGACAGGGGGGTGGCTACACCTTC,CASTGQGGGYTF
TRBJ2-7,TRBV9,few,-,TGTGCCAGCAGCGTAGAGGGGGATTCCTACGAGCAGTACTTC,CASSVEGDSYEQYF
TRBJ2-3,TRBV5-6,-,-,TGTGCCAGCCTCTCCAAGGCTAGCGGCACAGATACGCAGTATTTT,CASLSKASGTDTQYF
TRBJ2-4,TRBV6-6,-,-,TGTGCCAGCAGTTACACGGGGCAGGAGCAGTACTTC,CASSYTGQEQYF
TRBJ1-2,TRBV7-9,few,-,TGTGCCAGCAGCCCCGCTAACTATGGCTACACCTTC,CASSPANYGYTF
TRBJ2-4,TRBV4-1,once,TRBD1,TGCGCCAGCAGCCAAACTTCGACAGGGGGAGATGAGCAGTACTTC,CASSQTSTGGDEQYF
TRBJ1-4,TRBV7-2,-,-,TGTGCCAGCAGCTTAGCGGGGCAGGTCGGGGAAAAACTGTTTTTT,CASSLAGQVGEKLFF
TRBJ2-4,TRBV20-1,-,-,TGCAGTGCTAGTGGGAGTTTGAGAGGCAAAAACATTCAGTACTTC,CSASGSLRGKNIQYF
TRBJ1-1,TRBV7-9,-,-,TGTGCCAGCAGCTTACGACAGATTGAAGCTTTCTTT,CASSLRQIEAFF
TRBJ1-2,TRBV6-5,-,TRBD1,TGTGCCAGCAGTTACTCGGGGACAGGGGGCAGAATTCAAGGCTACACCTTC,CASSYSGTGGRIQGYTF
TRBJ2-3,TRBV10-1,-,-,TGCGCCAGCAGTGGGCTCCGAGGACCTGGGTCAGATACGCAGTATTTT,CASSGLRGPGSDTQYF
TRBJ2-7,TRBV10-2,-,TRBD2,TGCGCCAGCAGTGAGCCGGGACTAGCAAACTACGAGCAGTACTTC,CASSEPGLANYEQYF
TRBJ1-2,TRBV5-1,few,-,TGCGCCAGCAGCTTGGGAACTAGGATACTCAACTATGGCTACACCTTC,CASSLGTRILNYGYTF
TRBJ1-5,TRBV6-1,few,-,TGTGCCAGCAGGGGGAAAACGAGCAATCAGCCCCAGCATTTT,CASRGKTSNQPQHF
TRBJ2-7,TRBV7-2,few,TRBD2,TGTGCCAGCAGCTTAGCGTACGAACTAGCGGGCGCCTACGAGCAGTACTTC,CASSLAYELAGAYEQYF
TRBJ2-5,TRBV20-1,-,-,TGCAGTGCTAGATTGATGCGGCTCGGGATACAAGAGACCCAGTACTTC,CSARLMRLGIQETQYF